These 27 T cell receptor beta chains share one sample of origin, sequenced in a study of cytomegalovirus exposure and HLA in healthy donors. Produced via immunoSEQ multiplex PCR; TCRdb's table is partial and in-frame only. The data show around 300,000 clones, approximately 90% seen once. Material for sequencing was PBMCs. Receptors originate from a young woman in good health and CMV-seropositive.

V usage is TRBV2 and J usage is TRBJ2-7; 9 positions agree with TRBD2. V lost 5 bases, J lost 2 bases, and 4 bases stayed unmatched. From germline, CDR1 is SNHLY and CDR2 FYNNEI. This CDR3 has 14 amino acids. This CDR3 reads CASSFSGRPYEQYF. Here the CDR3 DNA reads TGTGCCAGCAGTTTTAGCGGGAGACCCTACGAGCAGTACTTC.

The chain uses TRBV15 and TRBJ1-5, with no clear D. The ends were cut back, 0 bases at V and 9 bases at J, with 18 bases in the middle. Germline V gene data show CDR1 as LNHNV and CDR2 as YYDKDF (reference sequence). CDR3 length: 16 residues. CDR3 sequence: CATSRDLEDPLRPQHF. The CDR3 bases are TGTGCCACCAGCAGAGATTTGGAGGACCCGCTTCGGCCCCAGCATTTT.

V is TRBV2 and J is TRBJ1-3; TRBD1 matches 9 bases. Germline V gene sequence: CDR1 SNHLY, CDR2 FYNNEI. CDR3 size: 15 residues. With V trimmed by 6 bases and J by 0 bases, 3 bases remained unmatched. In nucleotides, the CDR3 is TGTGCCAGCAGCACAGGGGGCCCCTCTGGAAACACCATATATTTT. This codes for CASSTGGPSGNTIYF.

The V gene is TRBV5-1, the J gene TRBJ1-1; D remains ambiguous. Trimming stripped 0 bases from V and 0 bases from J, with 6 bases between. In germline, CDR1 is SGHRS, CDR2 YFSETQ. CDR3 size: 14 residues. DNA for the CDR3: TGCGCCAGCAGCTTGGGAGGCCTGAACACTGAAGCTTTCTTT. It codes for CASSLGGLNTEAFF.

The chain combines TRBV5-1 with TRBJ2-7; no firm D call. Germline assignment: CDR1 SGHRS and CDR2 YFSETQ. V dropped 2 bases and J dropped 2 bases, with 8 bases sitting between them. The CDR3 runs to 13 residues. The CDR3 DNA is TGCGCCAGCAGCTTCTACGAACCCTACGAGCAGTACTTC. Encoded protein: CASSFYEPYEQYF.

The rearrangement links TRBV4-3 to TRBJ2-7, with 9 nucleotides matching TRBD2. The junction had 6 bases not matched to a gene; V was cut back by 0 bases and J by 0 bases. Germline CDR1 LGHNA, CDR2 YSLEER. This CDR3 is 17 amino acids long. This chain's CDR3 is CASSQELSTSGSYEQYF. CDR3 bases: TGCGCCAGCAGCCAAGAACTTTCGACTAGCGGCTCCTACGAGCAGTACTTC.

V and J are TRBV15 and TRBJ2-7; 10 bases agree with TRBD1. V dropped 9 bases and J dropped 3; count of bases not matched to a gene: 2. The V gene's germline CDR1 is LNHNV and CDR2 YYDKDF (reference sequence). The CDR3 has 12 amino acids. CDR3 loop: CATGTGVYEQYF. In DNA, the CDR3 is TGTGCCACAGGGACAGGGGTCTACGAGCAGTACTTC.

This clone showed up just a few times. This chain uses TRBV6-5 with TRBJ1-2; D not resolved. Germline-derived CDR1 and CDR2 are MNHEY and SVGAGI. The ends were cut back, 7 bases at V and 4 bases at J, with 16 bases in the middle. The CDR3 is 14 amino acids. CDR3 amino acids: CASIPRTGSYGYTF. The CDR3 DNA follows: TGTGCCAGCATTCCGAGGACCGGTTCCTATGGCTACACCTTC.

This chain links TRBV28 with TRBJ2-1; 8 nucleotides line up with TRBD2. CDR1 MDHEN and CDR2 SYDVKM come from the germline V gene. The CDR3 has 15 residues. Trimming took 2 bases from V and 3 from J; bases not matched to a gene: 3. The CDR3 DNA follows: TGTGCCAGCAGTTTAATCACTAGCGGCTACAATGAGCAGTTCTTC. The encoded protein is CASSLITSGYNEQFF.

The chain combines TRBV18 with TRBJ2-5, with D perhaps TRBD2 (5 bases). The germline CDR1 and CDR2 sequences are KGHSH and LQKENI. The V and J ends lost 4 bases and 0 bases respectively, with 12 bases between them. This CDR3 region has 15 residues. CDR3 residues: CASSLTSNDQETQYF. The CDR3 DNA sequence: TGTGCCAGCTCACTAACTAGTAATGACCAAGAGACCCAGTACTTC.

The V call is TRBV7-9, the J call TRBJ2-7; D is undetermined. The germline CDR1 and CDR2 sequences are SEHNR and FQNEAQ (reference sequence). The CDR3 has 13 residues. The ends were cut back, 0 bases at V and 3 bases at J, with 6 bases in the middle. The CDR3 loop is CASSLADVYEQYF. As DNA, the CDR3 is TGTGCCAGCAGCTTAGCGGATGTCTACGAGCAGTACTTC.

V is TRBV5-1 and J is TRBJ1-5, with D hard to call. The V gene lost 4 bases and the J gene lost 4 bases, with 12 bases spanning the gap. The length of the CDR3 is 14 residues. CDR1 is SGHRS and CDR2 is YFSETQ in the germline V gene. The CDR3 DNA reads as TGCGCCAGCAGCCTTAACAGCATGAATCAGCCCCAGCATTTT. Translated, it gives CASSLNSMNQPQHF.

The CDR3 reads CASGLVSGTYNEQFF. The CDR3 DNA reads TGTGCTAGTGGTTTGGTGTCCGGGACGTACAATGAGCAGTTCTTC. The chain carries TRBV12-5 and TRBJ2-1; either TRBD1 or TRBD2 may supply D (5 bases each). The CDR3 runs 15 residues. V dropped 0 bases and J dropped 4 bases, with 10 bases sitting between them. CDR1 and CDR2 from the germline V gene are LGHNT and FRNRAP.

The rearrangement joins TRBV5-1 to TRBJ1-1; 10 positions match TRBD1. J gave up 4 bases and V 4 bases, and 4 bases lay outside the gene matches. This CDR3 spans 14 amino acids. Germline CDR1 SGHRS, CDR2 YFSETQ. The CDR3: CASSPDRGLTEAFF. Here the CDR3 DNA reads TGCGCCAGCAGCCCTGACAGGGGGCTCACTGAAGCTTTCTTT.

This clone appeared a few times. This rearrangement joins TRBV9 to TRBJ1-2; unclear D gene. Germline CDR1 SGDLS, CDR2 YYNGEE. V lost 6 bases to trimming and J lost 7 bases, with 10 bases between them. The CDR3 sequence is 11 residues long. CDR3 in DNA: TGTGCCAGCAAGGAGGGCGGTGGCTACACCTTC. It yields the protein CASKEGGGYTF.

V and J are TRBV27 and TRBJ2-7, with D perhaps TRBD2 (5 bases). This CDR3 has 13 residues. Germline V gene lookup returns CDR1 MNHEY and CDR2 SMNVEV (reference sequence). Between the trimmed V and J ends, which lost 6 bases and 3 bases, there was a span of 12 bases. CDR3 amino acids: CASSLRADYEQYF. As DNA, the CDR3 is TGTGCCAGCAGCCTGAGGGCAGACTACGAGCAGTACTTC.

This chain uses TRBV9 with TRBJ2-7; 7 nucleotides agree with TRBD2. After removal of 3 bases from V and 2 bases from J, the junction contained 11 bases not matched to a gene. From germline, CDR1 is SGDLS and CDR2 YYNGEE. The CDR3 runs 16 residues. CDR3 in amino acids: CASSAKGDYQTYEQYF. The DNA for the CDR3 is TGTGCCAGCAGCGCCAAAGGGGACTATCAAACCTACGAGCAGTACTTC.

The chain couples TRBV18 to TRBJ1-1; no clear D gene. The CDR3 is made up of 11 amino acids. V was cut by 5 bases and J by 1 base, with 2 bases left in between. The V gene's germline CDR1 is KGHSH and CDR2 LQKENI. This CDR3 is CASSENTEAFF. For the CDR3, the DNA is TGTGCCAGCTCAGAGAACACTGAAGCTTTCTTT.

CDR3 DNA: TGTGCCAGCAGCGTAGGGACTAGCAGATACACAGATACGCAGTATTTT. This translates into CASSVGTSRYTDTQYF. The chain has TRBV9 and TRBJ2-3; 8 positions match TRBD2. In germline, CDR1 is SGDLS, CDR2 YYNGEE. The CDR3 spans 16 residues. The V and J ends lost 0 bases and 2 bases, in that order; junction bases with no gene match: 5.

This rearrangement joins TRBV9 to TRBJ2-3; a possible D gene is TRBD2 (7 bases). This CDR3 is 18 amino acids long. CDR1 SGDLS and CDR2 YYNGEE come from the germline V gene. The V gene lost 3 bases and the J gene lost 3 bases, with 23 bases spanning the gap. CDR3 sequence (DNA): TGTGCCAGCAGCGCACCGACGGGGGGCATGATGTTGACAGATACGCAGTATTTT. Its translation is CASSAPTGGMMLTDTQYF.

V usage is TRBV4-3 and J usage is TRBJ2-4, with D possibly matching TRBD1 (6 bases). Trimming took off 0 bases at V and 5 bases at J, with 17 bases between the two ends. Germline CDR1 is LGHNA and CDR2 is YSLEER. The CDR3 is made up of 17 amino acids. The CDR3 spells CASSQEGLGAMQNIQYF. The DNA for the CDR3 is TGCGCCAGCAGCCAAGAAGGGCTGGGGGCGATGCAAAACATTCAGTACTTC.

The chain combines TRBV5-4 with TRBJ2-5, with D unresolved. Germline assignment: CDR1 SGHNT and CDR2 YYREEE (reference sequence). V shed 2 bases and J shed 0 bases, with 5 bases lying between them. The CDR3 sequence is 13 residues long. Here the CDR3 reads CASSLADQETQYF. In nucleotides, the CDR3 is TGTGCCAGCAGCTTAGCTGACCAAGAGACCCAGTACTTC. Using reference TRBV5-4 and TRBJ2-5 for the parts outside the CDR3, the full variable domain is ETGVTQSPTHLIKTRGQQVTLRCSSQSGHNTVSWYQQALGQGPQFIFQYYREEENGRGNFPPRFSGLQFPNYSSELNVNALELDDSALYLCASSLADQETQYFGPGTRLLVL.

This rearrangement joins TRBV6-5 to TRBJ1-5, with a tentative D call TRBD1 (6 bases). Trimming took 6 bases from V and 1 from J, leaving 10 bases between them. CDR1 and CDR2 (germline): MNHEY, SVGAGI. This CDR3 is 14 amino acids long. The CDR3 loop reads CASSPQGSNQPQHF. The CDR3 bases are TGTGCCAGCAGCCCTCAGGGGAGCAATCAGCCCCAGCATTTT.

The V gene is TRBV9, the J gene TRBJ2-3; the match to TRBD2 covers 9 bases. From germline, CDR1 is SGDLS and CDR2 YYNGEE. V was pared by 5 bases and J by 5 bases, with 9 bases of the junction left unmatched. The CDR3 totals 15 residues. The CDR3 bases are TGTGCCAGCAGTCTAGCCAGCGGGAGGCTAGATACGCAGTATTTT. Encoded protein: CASSLASGRLDTQYF. The full variable domain, rest sourced from reference TRBV9 and TRBJ2-3, is DSGVTQTPKHLITATGQRVTLRCSPRSGDLSVYWYQQSLDQGLQFLIQYYNGEERAKGNILERFSAQQFPDLHSELNLSSLELGDSALYFCASSLASGRLDTQYFGPGTRLTVL.

The genes are TRBV18 and TRBJ2-5; possibly TRBD2 for D (5 bases). CDR3 length: 14 residues. The germline V gene has CDR1 KGHSH and CDR2 LQKENI. V was trimmed by 6 bases and J by 4 bases, leaving 15 bases between them. In nucleotides, the CDR3 is TGTGCCAGCTCTACGAACGGGGTTGTAGAGACCCAGTACTTC. Amino acid sequence: CASSTNGVVETQYF.

The V gene is TRBV5-1, the J gene TRBJ2-5; 9 bases are shared with TRBD2. The CDR3 contains 16 residues. Germline-derived CDR1 and CDR2 are SGHRS and YFSETQ. The trim removed 0 bases at V and 2 bases at J, leaving 5 bases unmatched. The CDR3 nucleotides read TGCGCCAGCAGCTTGGGTCCTAGCGGGGTACAAGAGACCCAGTACTTC. Translated: CASSLGPSGVQETQYF.

This sequence joins TRBV28 and TRBJ2-7, with 9 positions matching TRBD2. The CDR3 is made up of 16 amino acids. V shed 6 bases and J 2 bases; nucleotides not matched to a gene: 11. CDR1 and CDR2 from the germline V gene are MDHEN and SYDVKM. The CDR3 region has the DNA TGTGCCAGCAGGTCTCGACTAGCGGAGAAGACCTACGAGCAGTACTTC. As protein: CASRSRLAEKTYEQYF.